This T cell receptor beta chain was recorded in a study of shared clonotypes between healthy human individuals. Study overall: CD4 naive and memory got three plates each, CD8 naive two, CD8 memory one.

This clone was picked up a small number of times. Terminally differentiated effector memory CD45RA+ cells were excluded by CCR7 positive selection of CD45RO-negative cells. V was shortened by 7 bases and J by 0 bases, with 12 bases between the two germline ends. There are 14 residues in the CDR3. Germline loops: CDR1 LNHDA, CDR2 SQIVND (reference sequence). The method was immunoSEQ multiplex PCR; TCRdb's version includes in-frame clones alone and lacks a portion of them. The sample shows around 640,000 clones, roughly 96% of them seen only once. The sequenced sample was naive CD8+ T cells sorted from blood. The sequence derives from a woman in her thirties in good health. V and J are TRBV19 and TRBJ1-1; D is uncertain. The CDR3 loop is CASISVEMNTEAFF. In nucleotides, the CDR3 is TGTGCCAGTATTTCCGTGGAGATGAACACTGAAGCTTTCTTT.